These 17 T cell receptor beta chains were all obtained from the same sample, sequenced in a study of blood T cell repertoires in COVID-19. Only in-frame clones appear in the TCRdb table, and some are missing; sequencing was by immunoSEQ multiplex PCR. Here the sample spans 50,000 to 65,000 clones, approximately 85% being singletons. The sequenced sample consisted of peripheral blood. The receptors shown here come from a human donor in a cohort sampled during active COVID-19.

The chain links TRBV10-3 to TRBJ2-3, with 10 bases lining up with TRBD2. The germline gives CDR1 ENHRY, CDR2 SYGVKD. The trim removed 2 bases at V and 6 bases at J, leaving 8 bases unmatched. The CDR3 has 16 amino acids. The CDR3: CAISETVAGGLDTQYF. The CDR3 DNA reads TGTGCCATCAGTGAGACGGTAGCGGGAGGACTCGATACGCAGTATTTT.

The gene calls are TRBV3-1 (or the pseudogene TRBV3-2) and TRBJ2-3, with TRBD1 matching 8 bases. The CDR3 length is 13 residues. Germline CDR1 LGHDT, CDR2 YNNKEL (reference sequence). V shed 4 bases and J 8 bases; nucleotides not matched to a gene: 5. The CDR3 loop reads CASSRTGGGTQYF. CDR3 DNA sequence: TGTGCCAGCAGCCGCACAGGGGGTGGTACGCAGTATTTT.

The genes are TRBV7-9 and TRBJ1-6; D ambiguous. CDR1 is SEHNR, CDR2 FQNEAQ, per germline (reference sequence). Trimming took 1 base from V and 8 from J, leaving 6 bases between them. There are 13 residues in the CDR3. For the CDR3, the DNA is TGTGCCAGCAGCTTAGACGGGGATTCACCCCTCCACTTT. Protein sequence: CASSLDGDSPLHF.

A few counts support this clone. The chain links TRBV10-3 to TRBJ2-6; D is possibly TRBD2 (6 bases). This CDR3 spans 13 amino acids. Germline values: CDR1 ENHRY, CDR2 SYGVKD. The V end lost 9 bases, the J end lost 6 bases, and 12 bases lay between the germline ends. In nucleotides, the CDR3 is TGTGCCATTAGCGGCCCTAAGGCCAACGTCCTGACTTTC. Its translation: CAISGPKANVLTF.

The chain joins TRBV2 to TRBJ2-7, with 7 bases identical to TRBD1. CDR1 and CDR2 from the germline V gene are SNHLY and FYNNEI. V dropped 5 bases and J dropped 2; count of bases not matched to a gene: 6. The CDR3 loop spans 14 amino acids. As DNA, the CDR3 is TGTGCCAGCAGTATAGGGACAGCTACCTACGAGCAGTACTTC. It translates to CASSIGTATYEQYF.

The gene calls are TRBV19 and TRBJ1-1; 8 bases align to TRBD1. V was clipped by 7 bases and J by 1 base; unmatched bases: 17. The germline V gene has CDR1 LNHDA and CDR2 SQIVND (reference sequence). This CDR3 region has 18 residues. CDR3 DNA sequence: TGTGCCAGTACTTCTAAGGCCCAGGGGGCGCATAAGAACACTGAAGCTTTCTTT. Translating it yields CASTSKAQGAHKNTEAFF.

This clone is labeled medium-sized. J is TRBJ2-1 and V is TRBV6-4, with TRBD1 matching 8 bases. The CDR3 sequence is 14 residues long. The junction had 5 bases not matched to a gene; V was cut back by 5 bases and J by 5 bases. Germline V gene lookup returns CDR1 MRHNA and CDR2 SNTAGT. CDR3 sequence: CASSLWTGHNEQFF. The CDR3, as DNA: TGTGCCAGCAGTCTATGGACAGGGCACAATGAGCAGTTCTTC.

The chain joins TRBV5-1 to TRBJ2-3; maybe TRBD2 (5 bases). CDR1 and CDR2 from the germline V gene are SGHRS and YFSETQ. The CDR3 spans 13 residues. The V end lost 6 bases, the J end lost 0 bases, and 8 bases lay between the germline ends. The CDR3 sequence: CASKAASTDTQYF. CDR3 sequence (DNA): TGCGCCAGCAAAGCGGCCAGCACAGATACGCAGTATTTT.

The V and J genes are TRBV27 and TRBJ2-7; 10 nucleotides agree with TRBD2. This CDR3 is built from 14 residues. With V trimmed by 6 bases and J by 5 bases, 7 bases remained unmatched. Germline loops: CDR1 MNHEY, CDR2 SMNVEV (reference sequence). In nucleotides, the CDR3 is TGTGCCAGCAGACGACTAGCGGGCGTCGACGAGCAGTACTTC. Protein sequence: CASRRLAGVDEQYF.

The chain joins TRBV27 to TRBJ2-5, with a possible D match to TRBD1 (5 bases). Germline V gene lookup returns CDR1 MNHEY and CDR2 SMNVEV (reference sequence). The V end was cut by 3 bases, the J end by 5 bases, with 13 bases between. This CDR3 is 14 amino acids long. The CDR3 spells CASSLGRFRETQYF. The CDR3 region has the DNA TGTGCCAGCAGTTTGGGGCGGTTTAGGGAGACCCAGTACTTC.

V and J are TRBV4-1 and TRBJ1-5; D might be TRBD1 (6 bases). The germline V gene encodes CDR1 MGHRA and CDR2 YSYEKL. V was clipped by 4 bases and J by 0 bases, with 13 bases between them. The CDR3 contains 16 residues. DNA for the CDR3: TGCGCCAGCAGCCCCAGGGCAGGGGATAGCAATCAGCCCCAGCATTTT. Encoded protein: CASSPRAGDSNQPQHF.

This chain links TRBV27 with TRBJ2-1; 9 positions match TRBD1. The CDR3 consists of 15 residues. V lost 5 bases and J lost 9; bases outside the gene matches: 11. Looked up from germline, CDR1 is MNHEY and CDR2 is SMNVEV (reference sequence). CDR3 residues: CASSRTTGGRGEQFF. In nucleotides, the CDR3 is TGTGCCAGCAGTAGGACGACAGGGGGGCGCGGTGAGCAGTTCTTC.

The V call is TRBV5-1, the J call TRBJ2-3; 7 bases align to TRBD1. Trimming cost V 0 bases and J 4 bases; bases outside gene matches: 8. This CDR3 contains 16 residues. Looked up from germline, CDR1 is SGHRS and CDR2 is YFSETQ. CDR3 in amino acids: CASSLAVLTGADTQYF. CDR3 nucleotide sequence: TGCGCCAGCAGCTTGGCCGTCCTAACAGGGGCAGATACGCAGTATTTT.

V and J are TRBV18 and TRBJ2-2, with D perhaps TRBD1 (6 bases). The CDR3 has 14 residues. V lost 5 bases and J 6 bases, leaving 13 bases between the germline ends. Germline loops: CDR1 KGHSH, CDR2 LQKENI. CDR3 bases: TGTGCCAGCTCAGTACGCGAGGGGGCCGGGGAGCTGTTTTTT. Protein sequence: CASSVREGAGELFF.

The V and J genes are TRBV10-3 and TRBJ1-2; TRBD1 aligns across 8 bases. The ends lost 1 base at V and 7 bases at J; junction bases unmatched: 11. This CDR3 has 16 residues. Germline CDR1 reads ENHRY; CDR2 reads SYGVKD. DNA of the CDR3: TGTGCCATCAGTGAGTTACAATTAGGACAGGGCGGTGGCTACACCTTC. Encoded protein: CAISELQLGQGGGYTF.

This chain uses TRBV12-3 or TRBV12-4 with TRBJ1-1; tentatively, D is TRBD1 (5 bases). Trimming took off 6 bases at V and 1 base at J, with 9 bases between the two ends. CDR3 length equals 13 residues. CDR3 loop: CASRGLWNTEAFF. The CDR3 DNA sequence: TGTGCCAGCAGGGGACTTTGGAACACTGAAGCTTTCTTT.

V gene TRBV3-1 (or the pseudogene TRBV3-2) combines with J gene TRBJ2-1; no clear D. Germline loops: CDR1 LGHDT, CDR2 YNNKEL (reference sequence). This CDR3 comprises 15 residues. Trimming removed 0 bases at V and 15 bases at J, with 21 bases between. CDR3 residues: CASSQDGSFTEPGFF. The CDR3 bases are TGTGCCAGCAGCCAAGATGGATCGTTCACAGAGCCCGGGTTCTTC.